Shown below are 11 T cell receptor beta chains from a single sample sequenced in a study of cytomegalovirus exposure and HLA in healthy donors. This table comes from immunoSEQ multiplex PCR, and its TCRdb copy is limited to in-frame clones, with some not included. The repertoire holds some 140,000 clones, with around 85% as singletons. The sequencing sample was made of PBMCs. These receptors originate from a man aged 18 to 35 in good health and CMV-seronegative.

This chain connects TRBV7-8 to TRBJ1-3; D is unclear. CDR3 size: 15 residues. The V and J ends lost 1 base and 0 bases respectively, with 7 bases between them. Germline CDR1 is SGHVS and CDR2 is FQNEAQ. The DNA for the CDR3 is TGTGCCAGCAGCTTAGGAGGATACTCTGGAAACACCATATATTTT. It is translated as CASSLGGYSGNTIYF.

This clone showed up just a few times. The J gene is TRBJ2-2, the V gene TRBV6-4; 9 positions agree with TRBD1. This CDR3 has 16 amino acids. Germline CDR1 reads MRHNA; CDR2 reads SNTAGT. Unmatched junction bases numbered 7, after V lost 2 bases and J lost 6 bases. In DNA, the CDR3 is TGTGCCAGCAGTGACGGAGGGACAGGGTCCGCCGGGGAGCTGTTTTTT. Translation gives CASSDGGTGSAGELFF.

The genes are TRBV6-5 and TRBJ2-7; TRBD1 matches 7 bases. The CDR3 runs to 15 residues. Germline CDR1 reads MNHEY; CDR2 reads SVGAGI. With V trimmed by 6 bases and J by 3 bases, 11 bases remained unmatched. The chain's CDR3 is CASSTEAGTDYEQYF. The CDR3 region has the DNA TGTGCCAGCAGCACTGAAGCCGGGACAGACTACGAGCAGTACTTC.

J is TRBJ2-7 and V is TRBV13; 10 bases are shared with TRBD1. The CDR3 runs to 15 residues. Germline CDR1 and CDR2: PRHDT and FYEKMQ (reference sequence). J gave up 4 bases and V 5 bases, and 8 bases lay outside the gene matches. CDR3 sequence: CASSQLGQGYYEQYF. CDR3 coding DNA: TGTGCCAGCAGCCAGCTGGGACAGGGGTATTACGAGCAGTACTTC.

CDR3 bases: TGTGCCAGCAGTGAAGATAGCGGGGGCGCCGGGGAGCTGTTTTTT. Its translation: CASSEDSGGAGELFF. This rearrangement joins TRBV6-4 to TRBJ2-2; 9 bases are shared with TRBD2. This CDR3 is 15 amino acids long. Per germline, CDR1 MRHNA and CDR2 SNTAGT. The V gene end was trimmed by 3 bases and the J gene end by 6 bases; junction bases not matched to a gene: 5.

The gene calls are TRBV29-1 and TRBJ2-5; TRBD2 aligns across 8 bases. Germline CDR1 is SQVTM and CDR2 is ANQGSEA. The CDR3 loop spans 14 amino acids. J gave up 4 bases and V 3 bases, and 7 bases lay outside the gene matches. In DNA, the CDR3 is TGCAGCGTTGAGCGGGAGGAGAAGGGAGAGACCCAGTACTTC. It translates to CSVEREEKGETQYF.

The chain couples TRBV18 to TRBJ1-1; D perhaps matches TRBD1 (6 bases). The length of the CDR3 is 15 residues. CDR1 is KGHSH, CDR2 LQKENI, per germline. Between the trimmed V and J ends, which lost 3 bases and 8 bases, there was a span of 19 bases. The CDR3 DNA reads as TGTGCCAGCTCACCCAGAAACGCAGGGGAGAAAGAAGCTTTCTTT. As protein: CASSPRNAGEKEAFF. Full variable domain (outside the CDR3, taken from reference TRBV18 and TRBJ1-1): NAGVMQNPRHLVRRRGQEARLRCSPMKGHSHVYWYRQLPEEGLKFMVYLQKENIIDESGMPKERFSAEFPKEGPSILRIQQVVRGDSAAYFCASSPRNAGEKEAFFGQGTRLTVV.

The chain combines TRBV5-5 with TRBJ1-2; 8 positions agree with TRBD1. The germline gives CDR1 SGHKS, CDR2 YYEKEE (reference sequence). The CDR3 has 16 residues. V lost 2 bases to trimming and J lost 3 bases; unmatched junction nucleotides: 9. The CDR3 DNA is TGTGCCAGCAGCTTTCTTCCGGGACAGGTGGACTATGGCTACACCTTC. The encoded protein is CASSFLPGQVDYGYTF.

This clone was found once. The chain recombines TRBV11-2 with TRBJ1-6, with 8 bases fitting TRBD1. The CDR3 sequence is 16 residues long. The germline CDR1 and CDR2 sequences are SGHAT and FQNNGV. With 4 bases clipped from V and 7 bases from J, the junction kept 9 bases outside the gene matches. The CDR3 loop is CASSYTGGRVNSPLHF. The CDR3, as DNA: TGTGCCAGCAGCTACACAGGGGGTAGGGTGAATTCACCCCTCCACTTT.

The J gene is TRBJ2-3, the V gene TRBV28, with D possibly matching TRBD2 (6 bases). V lost 8 bases to trimming and J lost 4 bases, with 10 bases between them. The CDR3 runs 12 residues. Germline V gene lookup returns CDR1 MDHEN and CDR2 SYDVKM. CDR3 residues: CASSGDADTQYF. The CDR3 nucleotides read TGTGCCAGCTCGGGAGACGCAGATACGCAGTATTTT. Using reference TRBV28 and TRBJ2-3 for the parts outside the CDR3, the full variable domain is DVKVTQSSRYLVKRTGEKVFLECVQDMDHENMFWYRQDPGLGLRLIYFSYDVKMKEKGDIPEGYSVSREKKERFSLILESASTNQTSMYLCASSGDADTQYFGPGTRLTVL.

V usage is TRBV6-5 and J usage is TRBJ1-1; perhaps TRBD1 as D (6 bases). This CDR3 has 14 residues. Per germline, CDR1 MNHEY and CDR2 SVGAGI. Trimming removed 5 bases at V and 1 base at J, with 11 bases between. The CDR3 nucleotides read TGTGCCAGCAGTCCGGGGGGGGCGAACACTGAAGCTTTCTTT. Its protein is CASSPGGANTEAFF.